This passage covers 7 T cell receptor beta chains from one sample sequenced in a study of a mutant IDH1 vaccine in newly diagnosed glioma. As for time point: week 5, during vaccination. Each vaccine dose was 300 ug of mutant IDH1 20-mer peptide, with topical imiquimod. The table came from immunoSEQ multiplex PCR; TCRdb's copy has only in-frame clones and leaves some out. The sample shows approximately 61,000 clones, about 86% of them seen only once. The antigens of these receptors remain unknown. This sample comprised PBMCs, obtained from a glioma patient whose treatment included an IDH1 peptide vaccine. These receptors came from a woman aged 45-65 years with glioma.

The chain links TRBV4-1 to TRBJ1-4, with D hard to call. The CDR3 consists of 14 residues. CDR1 is MGHRA and CDR2 is YSYEKL in the germline V gene. V lost 0 bases and J 6 bases, leaving 8 bases between the germline ends. CDR3 nucleotide sequence: TGCGCCAGCAGCCAAGATGACGGATATGAAAAACTGTTTTTT. This translates into CASSQDDGYEKLFF.

The CDR3 sequence is CASSSSGGIEAFF. DNA of the CDR3: TGTGCCAGCAGCTCCAGCGGGGGAATAGAAGCTTTCTTT. This chain joins TRBV7-9 and TRBJ1-1, with TRBD1 as a possible D gene (5 bases). Looked up from germline, CDR1 is SEHNR and CDR2 is FQNEAQ (reference sequence). The CDR3 loop spans 13 amino acids. Trimming took off 4 bases at V and 8 bases at J, with 14 bases between the two ends. The whole variable domain, filled in from reference TRBV7-9 and TRBJ1-1, reads DTGVSQNPRHKITKRGQNVTFRCDPISEHNRLYWYRQTLGQGPEFLTYFQNEAQLEKSRLLSDRFSAERPKGSFSTLEIQRTEQGDSAMYLCASSSSGGIEAFFGQGTRLTVV.

The rearrangement uses TRBV29-1 and TRBJ1-1; the match to TRBD1 covers 9 bases. This CDR3 region has 14 residues. V shed 7 bases and J 4 bases; nucleotides not matched to a gene: 10. Germline assignment: CDR1 SQVTM and CDR2 ANQGSEA. CDR3 sequence reads: CSAQTGGMITEAFF. CDR3 bases: TGCAGCGCGCAGACAGGGGGAATGATCACTGAAGCTTTCTTT.

The chain combines TRBV19 with TRBJ1-5; D remains ambiguous. Trimming removed 5 bases from V and 4 bases from J, with 12 bases in between. The CDR3 runs 14 residues. CDR1 and CDR2 (germline): LNHDA, SQIVND (reference sequence). The CDR3: CASSVQEGNQPQHF. CDR3 coding DNA: TGTGCCAGTAGTGTCCAGGAAGGGAATCAGCCCCAGCATTTT. Complete variable domain (other parts from reference TRBV19 and TRBJ1-5): DGGITQSPKYLFRKEGQNVTLSCEQNLNHDAMYWYRQDPGQGLRLIYYSQIVNDFQKGDIAEGYSVSREKKESFPLTVTSAQKNPTAFYLCASSVQEGNQPQHFGDGTRLSIL.

This clone has a single count. The V and J genes are TRBV19 and TRBJ2-3; D might be TRBD1 (6 bases). The germline CDR1 and CDR2 sequences are LNHDA and SQIVND (reference sequence). V was cut by 3 bases and J by 1 base, with 14 bases left in between. The CDR3 sequence is 16 residues long. In nucleotides, the CDR3 is TGTGCCAGTAGTATCGGACAGCTCAAAGGCACAGATACGCAGTATTTT. This codes for CASSIGQLKGTDTQYF.

This clone turned up a few times. This sequence joins TRBV5-1 and TRBJ1-1; no definite D call. There are 14 residues in the CDR3. V dropped 2 bases and J dropped 1 base, with 9 bases sitting between them. Per the germline V gene, CDR1 is SGHRS and CDR2 is YFSETQ. The CDR3 spells CASSFVHGNTEAFF. In DNA form, the CDR3 reads TGCGCCAGCAGCTTTGTACACGGGAACACTGAAGCTTTCTTT.

V gene TRBV5-4 combines with J gene TRBJ1-6; a possible D gene is TRBD1 (6 bases). Germline-derived CDR1 and CDR2 are SGHNT and YYREEE (reference sequence). Trimming cost V 2 bases and J 3 bases, with 9 bases left between them. This CDR3 contains 15 residues. CDR3 amino acids: CASSFGGVYNSPLHF. The CDR3 DNA reads TGTGCCAGCAGCTTCGGGGGCGTCTATAATTCACCCCTCCACTTT.